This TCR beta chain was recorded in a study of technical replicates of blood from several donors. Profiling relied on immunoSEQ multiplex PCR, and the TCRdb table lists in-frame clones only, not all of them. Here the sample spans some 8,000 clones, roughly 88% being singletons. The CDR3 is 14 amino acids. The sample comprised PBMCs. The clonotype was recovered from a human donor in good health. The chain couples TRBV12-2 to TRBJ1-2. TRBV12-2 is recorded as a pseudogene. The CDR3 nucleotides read TGTGCAAGTCGCTTAGCGGGGAGAGGGAGAGGCTACACCTTC. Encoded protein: CASRLAGRGRGYTF.